Listed below are T cell receptor beta chains from one sample, sequenced in a study of technical replicates of blood from several donors. TCRdb keeps only in-frame clones here, not all; method: immunoSEQ multiplex PCR. The sample shows roughly 70,000 clones, 91% of them seen only once. Sequencing was performed on PBMCs. The receptors stem from a human donor in good health. Some clones in this sample may be carry-over from other donors' samples. Each CDR3 is given with its conserved first and last residue. The D gene is left open where the match is weak. For some rows the clone size is stated as once, few or many, or as a class when expanded; others skip it.

v_call	j_call	d_call	clone_size	cdr3_aa	cdr3_nt
TRBV6-6	TRBJ1-4	TRBD1	-	CASIKGQDEKLFF	TGTGCCAGCATTAAGGGACAGGATGAAAAACTGTTTTTT
TRBV4-1	TRBJ1-2	-	-	CASSQGAAWAGPYGYTF	TGCGCCAGCAGCCAGGGCGCGGCGTGGGCAGGGCCCTATGGCTACACCTTC
TRBV7-6	TRBJ2-3	TRBD2	few	CASRIGSGGSPDTQYF	TGTGCCAGCAGAATAGGCAGCGGGGGATCACCAGATACGCAGTATTTT
TRBV5-5	TRBJ2-3	TRBD2	-	CASSLGGLAGLTDTQYF	TGTGCCAGCAGCTTGGGGGGACTAGCGGGGCTCACAGATACGCAGTATTTT
TRBV6-5	TRBJ2-7	TRBD1	-	CASSYSDRATYEQYF	TGTGCCAGCAGTTACTCGGACAGGGCGACCTACGAGCAGTACTTC
TRBV29-1	TRBJ2-6	TRBD1	-	CSVTRDRIGPGSGANVLTF	TGCAGCGTGACCCGGGACAGAATAGGGCCCGGATCTGGGGCCAACGTCCTGACTTTC
TRBV6-5	TRBJ2-7	-	-	CASGQEVNYEQYF	TGTGCCAGCGGGCAAGAAGTCAACTACGAGCAGTACTTC
TRBV5-4	TRBJ1-2	TRBD1	-	CASSWDRGKSNYGYTF	TGTGCCAGCAGCTGGGACAGGGGCAAGAGTAACTATGGCTACACCTTC
TRBV2	TRBJ1-2	TRBD1	-	CASSLTGIYTF	TGTGCCAGCAGCCTGACAGGGATCTACACCTTC
TRBV10-3	TRBJ2-2	TRBD2	-	CAITRLAGVTGELFF	TGTGCCATCACCCGACTAGCGGGGGTCACCGGGGAGCTGTTTTTT
TRBV4-1	TRBJ1-1	TRBD1	-	CASSHAPGQGSSMNTEAFF	TGCGCCAGCAGCCATGCTCCGGGACAGGGTTCGTCGATGAACACTGAAGCTTTCTTT
TRBV27	TRBJ2-7	TRBD1	-	CASSSTGGVRYF	TGTGCCAGCAGTAGTACAGGGGGTGTCAGGTACTTC
TRBV29-1	TRBJ1-2	-	once	CSVEEAGEGLNNYGYTF	TGCAGCGTTGAAGAGGCAGGGGAAGGGTTAAATAACTATGGCTACACCTTC
TRBV7-7	TRBJ2-5	-	-	CASSTQDSGETQYF	TGTGCCAGCAGCACACAAGACTCGGGAGAGACCCAGTACTTC
TRBV14	TRBJ1-4	TRBD1	-	CASSQDLQGVLFF	TGTGCCAGCAGCCAAGATCTACAGGGGGTACTGTTTTTT
TRBV29-1	TRBJ1-5	-	few	CSVATESNQPQHF	TGCAGCGTGGCGACAGAGAGCAATCAGCCCCAGCATTTT
TRBV5-6	TRBJ2-7	-	-	CASSLAGSPGEQYF	TGTGCCAGCAGCTTGGCGGGCAGCCCGGGGGAGCAGTACTTC
TRBV19	TRBJ1-5	TRBD1	-	CASSILRQGGQPQHF	TGTGCCAGTAGTATCTTACGACAGGGGGGACAGCCCCAGCATTTT
TRBV18	TRBJ1-5	-	-	CASSPFAGHGVQPQHF	TGTGCCAGCTCACCTTTTGCGGGGCATGGGGTTCAGCCCCAGCATTTT
TRBV5-1	TRBJ2-7	TRBD1	-	CASSSEAGGIHEQYF	TGCGCCAGCAGCTCAGAGGCAGGGGGAATCCACGAGCAGTACTTC
TRBV15	TRBJ1-6	-	-	CATSRDADSPLHF	TGTGCCACCAGCAGAGATGCGGATTCACCCCTCCACTTT
TRBV7-3	TRBJ2-2	-	-	CASSQRRGAGELFF	TGTGCCAGCAGCCAAAGGCGCGGTGCCGGGGAGCTGTTTTTT
TRBV19	TRBJ1-4	-	-	CASSMYSRGEKLFF	TGTGCCAGTAGTATGTATAGCAGGGGAGAAAAACTGTTTTTT
TRBV10-1	TRBJ2-2	-	-	CASSGGRPTTGELFF	TGCGCCAGCAGTGGGGGGCGTCCCACAACCGGGGAGCTGTTTTTT
TRBV2	TRBJ1-3	-	-	CASLPVVGAGNTIYF	TGTGCCAGCCTCCCTGTGGTAGGGGCTGGAAACACCATATATTTT
TRBV29-1	TRBJ2-2	TRBD2	-	CSVERRGETGELFF	TGCAGCGTTGAAAGGCGGGGGGAAACCGGGGAGCTGTTTTTT
TRBV7-2	TRBJ1-5	-	-	CASSSDLGERQPQHF	TGTGCCAGCAGCTCGGACTTAGGTGAACGTCAGCCCCAGCATTTT
TRBV7-3	TRBJ2-6	TRBD1	-	CASSLIETGAFSGANVLTF	TGTGCCAGCAGCTTAATCGAGACAGGGGCCTTCTCTGGGGCCAACGTCCTGACTTTC
TRBV29-1	TRBJ1-1	TRBD1	-	CSVQDRENTEAFF	TGCAGCGTGCAAGACAGGGAGAACACTGAAGCTTTCTTT
TRBV7-6	TRBJ2-1	-	-	CASSLWPRKRGHEQFF	TGTGCCAGCAGCTTATGGCCGAGAAAAAGGGGTCATGAGCAGTTCTTC
TRBV7-2	TRBJ1-2	-	-	CASGSGYGYTF	TGTGCCAGCGGATCGGGTTATGGCTACACCTTC
TRBV9	TRBJ2-1	-	once	CASSVGGSYNEQFF	TGTGCCAGCAGCGTGGGGGGCTCCTACAATGAGCAGTTCTTC
TRBV10-1	TRBJ1-1	-	few	CANPGSEAFF	TGCGCCAACCCGGGGTCTGAAGCTTTCTTT
TRBV4-2	TRBJ2-7	TRBD2	-	CASSQDTNGGEQYF	TGTGCCAGCAGCCAAGACACGAACGGGGGGGAGCAGTACTTC
TRBV5-1	TRBJ1-2	TRBD1	-	CASSLGTGLLGYTF	TGCGCCAGCAGCTTGGGGACAGGCCTTCTTGGCTACACCTTC
TRBV7-2	TRBJ2-1	TRBD1	once	CASRVDRGVNEQFF	TGTGCCAGCAGAGTGGACAGGGGGGTGAATGAGCAGTTCTTC
TRBV18	TRBJ2-7	TRBD2	-	CASSPGTSGRGSVEQYF	TGTGCCAGCTCACCGGGGACTAGCGGGAGAGGGTCTGTCGAGCAGTACTTC
TRBV6-5	TRBJ1-2	-	-	CASSSTGANYGYTF	TGTGCCAGCAGTTCGACAGGAGCTAACTATGGCTACACCTTC
TRBV7-7	TRBJ2-5	-	-	CASSLRSAKSETQYF	TGTGCCAGCAGCTTACGGAGTGCTAAGTCCGAGACCCAGTACTTC
TRBV2	TRBJ1-1	TRBD1	once	CASNSGGITEAFF	TGTGCCAGCAATTCAGGGGGGATCACTGAAGCTTTCTTT
TRBV6-5	TRBJ1-2	TRBD1	-	CASSPSGQGRGYTF	TGTGCCAGCAGTCCCTCGGGACAGGGTCGTGGCTACACCTTC
TRBV6-1	TRBJ2-3	TRBD2	-	CASSEPGSGSADTQYF	TGTGCCAGCAGTGAACCGGGCAGCGGGAGTGCAGATACGCAGTATTTT
TRBV7-9	TRBJ2-1	-	-	CASSFNNEQFF	TGTGCCAGCAGCTTCAACAATGAGCAGTTCTTC
TRBV9	TRBJ1-4	-	-	CASSPGETNEKLFF	TGTGCCAGCAGCCCAGGGGAAACTAATGAAAAACTGTTTTTT
TRBV27	TRBJ2-7	-	-	CASGLRSSYEQYF	TGTGCCAGCGGACTCCGAAGCTCCTACGAGCAGTACTTC
TRBV7-9	TRBJ2-6	-	-	CASSFTVSGANVLTF	TGTGCCAGCAGCTTCACAGTCTCTGGGGCCAACGTCCTGACTTTC
TRBV7-9	TRBJ2-2	-	once	CASSPRGSAELFF	TGTGCCAGCAGCCCCCGGGGTAGCGCGGAGCTGTTTTTT
TRBV7-9	TRBJ2-7	TRBD2	-	CASSLSGGAREEQYF	TGTGCCAGCAGCTTAAGCGGGGGGGCCCGAGAAGAGCAGTACTTC
TRBV4-1	TRBJ1-5	-	-	CASSAGVFQPQHF	TGCGCCAGCAGCGCAGGGGTCTTTCAGCCCCAGCATTTT
TRBV30	TRBJ2-2	-	-	CAWLGVGSGELFF	TGTGCCTGGCTAGGGGTTGGTTCCGGGGAGCTGTTTTTT
TRBV4-3	TRBJ1-3	-	-	CASSQDRSLSGNTIYF	TGCGCCAGCAGCCAAGATAGGAGCCTTTCTGGAAACACCATATATTTT
TRBV4-2	TRBJ2-3	TRBD2	-	CASSQPSGGTSSTDTQYF	TGTGCCAGCAGCCAACCTAGCGGGGGAACTTCTAGCACAGATACGCAGTATTTT
TRBV5-4	TRBJ2-3	-	-	CAIPREGTQYF	TGTGCCATCCCAAGAGAGGGTACGCAGTATTTT
TRBV4-1	TRBJ2-7	-	-	CASSHGLGSFEQYF	TGCGCCAGCAGCCATGGTCTAGGAAGTTTCGAGCAGTACTTC
TRBV5-6	TRBJ1-6	TRBD1	-	CASSEMDRDNSPLHF	TGTGCCAGCAGCGAGATGGACAGGGACAATTCACCCCTCCACTTT
TRBV7-7	TRBJ2-1	TRBD2	-	CASSLAGGINNEQFF	TGTGCCAGCAGCTTAGCGGGGGGGATTAACAATGAGCAGTTCTTC
TRBV7-8	TRBJ1-3	TRBD1	-	CASSLQTGAGNTIYF	TGTGCCAGCAGCCTACAGACAGGGGCTGGAAACACCATATATTTT
TRBV14	TRBJ1-2	-	-	CASSHAPNPGGDYGYTF	TGTGCCAGCAGCCATGCCCCTAACCCCGGCGGTGACTATGGCTACACCTTC
TRBV4-2	TRBJ2-1	TRBD2	-	CASSQAHLGGGNEQFF	TGTGCCAGCAGCCAAGCACATTTGGGGGGAGGGAATGAGCAGTTCTTC
TRBV6-6	TRBJ1-2	TRBD1	-	CASRGDRGYGYTF	TGTGCCAGCAGGGGCGACAGGGGCTATGGCTACACCTTC